A single sample is the source of the 29 T cell receptor beta chains below, sequenced in a study of blood T cell repertoires in COVID-19. Clones were sequenced by immunoSEQ multiplex PCR, and TCRdb holds only the in-frame ones, with some missing. The data contain approximately 340,000 clones, roughly 87% of them singletons. What was sequenced was peripheral blood. The receptors were gathered from a man aged 25-40 years with COVID-19, enrolled during active disease.

The CDR3 sequence is CASSLFESGRATDTQYF. Written as DNA, the CDR3 is TGTGCCAGCAGCCTGTTCGAGAGCGGGAGGGCAACAGATACGCAGTATTTT. The chain carries TRBV7-8 and TRBJ2-3, with 10 positions matching TRBD2. Germline V gene data show CDR1 as SGHVS and CDR2 as FQNEAQ. J lost 3 bases, V lost 5 bases, and 11 bases had no gene match. The CDR3 spans 17 residues.

This clone is a singleton in its sample. J is TRBJ2-7 and V is TRBV18; possible D gene TRBD1, 6 bases. There are 13 residues in the CDR3. V was clipped by 1 base and J by 2 bases, with 6 bases between them. CDR1 KGHSH and CDR2 LQKENI come from the germline V gene. In nucleotides, the CDR3 is TGTGCCAGCTCACCACGGGACACCTACGAGCAGTACTTC. It encodes CASSPRDTYEQYF.

Comments on this clone: The same CDR3 is also encoded by other DNA sequences in this sample. The chain carries TRBV2 and TRBJ1-2, with D unclear. The CDR3 is made up of 12 amino acids. The germline gives CDR1 SNHLY, CDR2 FYNNEI. V was pared by 1 base and J by 5 bases, with 5 bases between. The CDR3 DNA reads as TGTGCCAGCAGTGAAGGCAGTTATGGCTACACCTTC. Translated, it gives CASSEGSYGYTF.

This chain joins TRBV3-1 (or the pseudogene TRBV3-2) and TRBJ1-3; D uncertain. Germline assignment: CDR1 LGHDT and CDR2 YNNKEL (reference sequence). The CDR3 is 14 amino acids. V dropped 5 bases and J dropped 0 bases, with 8 bases sitting between them. CDR3 region: CASSYTNSGNTIYF. As DNA, the CDR3 is TGTGCCAGCAGCTACACCAACTCTGGAAACACCATATATTTT.

The chain employs TRBV4-2 and TRBJ2-7; D remains unclear. CDR3 length: 14 residues. CDR1 is LGHNA and CDR2 is YNFKEQ in the germline V gene. With 2 bases removed from V and 0 bases from J, the gap between germline ends came to 8 bases. CDR3 nucleotide sequence: TGTGCCAGCAGCCAACCGGGTTCCTCCTACGAGCAGTACTTC. This encodes CASSQPGSSYEQYF.

The chain carries TRBV10-3 and TRBJ1-6; D gene ambiguous. V lost 2 bases, J lost 9 bases, and 5 bases lay in between. The germline V gene encodes CDR1 ENHRY and CDR2 SYGVKD. The CDR3 is 12 residues long. The CDR3 sequence is CAISEGSSPLHF. Written as DNA, the CDR3 is TGTGCCATCAGTGAGGGGAGTTCACCCCTCCACTTT.

The V and J genes are TRBV15 and TRBJ2-3, with 10 bases lining up with TRBD2. Germline V gives CDR1 LNHNV, CDR2 YYDKDF (reference sequence). The length of the CDR3 is 15 residues. J gave up 1 base and V 3 bases, and 1 base lay outside the gene matches. CDR3 bases: TGTGCCACCAGCAGCGGGACTAGCGGCACAGATACGCAGTATTTT. Translating it yields CATSSGTSGTDTQYF.

The CDR3 region is CASSFQGGASYGYTF. In DNA form, the CDR3 reads TGTGCCAGCAGTTTCCAAGGGGGCGCGAGCTATGGCTACACCTTC. The V gene is TRBV27, the J gene TRBJ1-2; 7 nucleotides agree with TRBD1. CDR1 and CDR2 (germline): MNHEY, SMNVEV (reference sequence). The trim removed 3 bases at V and 4 bases at J, leaving 8 bases unmatched. The CDR3 loop spans 15 amino acids.

A few counts support this clone. The rearrangement links TRBV7-2 to TRBJ1-5, with D tentatively TRBD1 (6 bases). The germline gives CDR1 SGHTA, CDR2 FQGNSA. CDR3 size: 16 residues. V was trimmed by 5 bases and J by 5 bases, leaving 19 bases between them. The CDR3 loop reads CASSPGGHLVYQPQHF. In DNA, the CDR3 is TGTGCCAGCAGCCCCGGGGGGCACCTCGTTTATCAGCCCCAGCATTTT.

This clone appeared a single time. This sequence joins TRBV6-1 and TRBJ2-7; D gene uncertain. V gave up 0 bases and J gave up 3 bases, with 12 bases separating them. From germline, CDR1 is MNHNS and CDR2 SASEGT. This CDR3 has 15 amino acids. CDR3: CASSEASTSIYEQYF. CDR3 sequence (DNA): TGTGCCAGCAGTGAAGCCTCCACTTCCATCTACGAGCAGTACTTC.

This clone was recorded only once. The chain couples TRBV4-1 to TRBJ1-2; the D gene is possibly TRBD1 (6 bases). Germline CDR1 is MGHRA and CDR2 is YSYEKL. This CDR3 is 15 amino acids long. Trimming stripped 0 bases from V and 4 bases from J, with 12 bases between. The DNA for the CDR3 is TGCGCCAGCAGCCAAGATCGGGGGGGCGGCTATGGCTACACCTTC. It specifies CASSQDRGGGYGYTF.

CDR3 nucleotide sequence: TGTGCCAGCCAGCCACAGGGTTCCTCTGGGGCCAACGTCCTGACTTTC. It translates to CASQPQGSSGANVLTF. This chain connects TRBV7-3 to TRBJ2-6; TRBD1 might be the D (6 bases). The CDR3 is made up of 16 amino acids. In germline, CDR1 is SGHTA, CDR2 FQGTGA. V was trimmed by 8 bases and J by 0 bases, leaving 14 bases between them.

This chain connects TRBV3-1 (or the pseudogene TRBV3-2) to TRBJ2-3; a weak D match, TRBD2 (6 bases). V was clipped by 1 base and J by 4 bases, with 12 bases between them. Germline CDR1 reads LGHDT; CDR2 reads YNNKEL (reference sequence). This CDR3 is 15 amino acids long. The CDR3 sequence is CASSQGRTSSDTQYF. CDR3 DNA: TGTGCCAGCAGCCAAGGTAGAACTAGCTCAGATACGCAGTATTTT.

This clone has just a few counts. V is TRBV4-2 and J is TRBJ1-6; weak D call: TRBD1 (5 bases). CDR1 is LGHNA and CDR2 is YNFKEQ in the germline V gene. This CDR3 spans 16 amino acids. V was trimmed by 0 bases and J by 7 bases, leaving 13 bases between them. The CDR3 region has the DNA TGTGCCAGCAGCCAAGATGTCGGGGACTTCAATTCACCCCTCCACTTT. Translating gives CASSQDVGDFNSPLHF.

The chain has TRBV12-3 or TRBV12-4 and TRBJ2-7; no definite D call. The CDR3 is made up of 13 amino acids. The V and J ends lost 6 bases and 4 bases respectively, with 13 bases between them. CDR3 nucleotides: TGTGCCAGCAGCATAACGGAGTCGTACGAGCAGTACTTC. This translates into CASSITESYEQYF.

The chain links TRBV19 to TRBJ1-3; 8 nucleotides agree with TRBD1. Trimming at V came to 6 bases and at J to 0 bases, leaving 7 bases not matched to a gene. The CDR3 has 16 amino acids. Germline values: CDR1 LNHDA, CDR2 SQIVND (reference sequence). CDR3 amino acids: CASSRTGTFSGNTIYF. The DNA of the CDR3 is TGTGCCAGTAGCCGGACAGGGACCTTCTCTGGAAACACCATATATTTT.

This clone was observed a handful of times. V is TRBV7-9 and J is TRBJ1-6; D is ambiguous. Germline lookup yields CDR1 SEHNR and CDR2 FQNEAQ (reference sequence). The CDR3 totals 15 residues. The V end was cut by 5 bases, the J end by 9 bases, with 17 bases between. The CDR3 nucleotides read TGTGCCAGCAGCCCCCTAGGCGGCGAGCCTTCACCCCTCCACTTT. This sequence encodes CASSPLGGEPSPLHF.

This rearrangement joins TRBV19 to TRBJ1-1; 10 nucleotides line up with TRBD1. Germline CDR1 reads LNHDA; CDR2 reads SQIVND (reference sequence). The CDR3 has 15 amino acids. The J segment lost 4 bases and the V segment lost 6 bases, leaving 8 bases of the junction unmatched. The chain's CDR3 is CASSDRGRGGTEAFF. In nucleotides, the CDR3 is TGTGCCAGTAGCGACAGGGGGCGAGGTGGCACTGAAGCTTTCTTT. Full variable domain (rest looked up from reference TRBV19 and TRBJ1-1): DGGITQSPKYLFRKEGQNVTLSCEQNLNHDAMYWYRQDPGQGLRLIYYSQIVNDFQKGDIAEGYSVSREKKESFPLTVTSAQKNPTAFYLCASSDRGRGGTEAFFGQGTRLTVV.

This rearrangement joins TRBV19 to TRBJ2-1; TRBD2 aligns across 9 bases. Unmatched junction bases numbered 3, after V lost 0 bases and J lost 0 bases. The length of the CDR3 is 17 residues. Germline V gene data show CDR1 as LNHDA and CDR2 as SQIVND (reference sequence). DNA of the CDR3: TGTGCCAGTAGTATAGAGAGCGGGAGGAGCTCCTACAATGAGCAGTTCTTC. It specifies CASSIESGRSSYNEQFF.

Remarks on this clone: Other DNA sequences from this sample encode an identical CDR3 as well. The V gene is TRBV7-8, the J gene TRBJ1-1; D ambiguous. Trimming took 1 base from V and 2 from J, leaving 8 bases between them. CDR1 and CDR2 (germline): SGHVS, FQNEAQ. CDR3 length equals 14 residues. The CDR3 protein is CASSLGQINTEAFF. The CDR3 DNA reads TGTGCCAGCAGCTTAGGCCAGATAAACACTGAAGCTTTCTTT.

This clone is a singleton in its sample. The rearrangement joins TRBV5-1 to TRBJ2-7; D is unclear. Germline V gene lookup returns CDR1 SGHRS and CDR2 YFSETQ. Trimming left V 5 bases short and J 2 bases short, with 11 bases between. The CDR3 contains 13 residues. The CDR3 DNA follows: TGCGCCAGCAGATTTTCAGGTACCTACGAGCAGTACTTC. Its translation: CASRFSGTYEQYF. The variable domain in full, with the rest retrieved from reference TRBV5-1 and TRBJ2-7, is KAGVTQTPRYLIKTRGQQVTLSCSPISGHRSVSWYQQTPGQGLQFLFEYFSETQRNKGNFPGRFSGRQFSNSRSEMNVSTLELGDSALYLCASRFSGTYEQYFGPGTRLTVT.

The rearrangement links TRBV4-1 to TRBJ1-1; TRBD1 might be the D (6 bases). Germline V gene lookup returns CDR1 MGHRA and CDR2 YSYEKL. The V end lost 0 bases, the J end lost 5 bases, and 13 bases lay between the germline ends. The CDR3 runs 15 residues. CDR3 in DNA: TGCGCCAGCAGCCAAGATATTCGGGGGGCGACTGAAGCTTTCTTT. This gives the protein CASSQDIRGATEAFF.

This sequence joins TRBV7-6 and TRBJ2-1, with 8 bases lining up with TRBD2. V dropped 5 bases and J dropped 6; count of bases not matched to a gene: 12. In germline, CDR1 is SGHVS, CDR2 FNYEAQ. The CDR3 spans 16 residues. Written as DNA, the CDR3 is TGTGCCAGCAGCCAGGTGCTAGCGGGCTCCCTCAATGAGCAGTTCTTC. This encodes CASSQVLAGSLNEQFF.

The chain recombines TRBV10-3 with TRBJ1-1; TRBD1 matches 7 bases. Germline V gene lookup returns CDR1 ENHRY and CDR2 SYGVKD. The V segment lost 3 bases and the J segment 4 bases; nucleotides outside the gene matches: 2. The length of the CDR3 is 13 residues. CDR3 sequence (DNA): TGTGCCATCAGTGATCAGGGGGGCACTGAAGCTTTCTTT. It translates to CAISDQGGTEAFF.

CDR3 bases: TGTGCCAGCAGTTCCTCCAACCCAGGGGGTGGTCAGCCCCAGCATTTT. Translation: CASSSSNPGGGQPQHF. V gene TRBV6-5 combines with J gene TRBJ1-5; 7 nucleotides match TRBD1. This CDR3 spans 16 amino acids. The V segment lost 4 bases and the J segment 6 bases; nucleotides outside the gene matches: 12. CDR1 and CDR2 from the germline V gene are MNHEY and SVGAGI.

This clone was picked up a small number of times. The chain links TRBV24-1 to TRBJ1-2; weak D call: TRBD1 (5 bases). The CDR3 sequence is 13 residues long. The germline V gene encodes CDR1 KGHDR and CDR2 SFDVKD. V was shortened by 7 bases and J by 4 bases, with 12 bases between the two germline ends. This chain's CDR3 is CATSQSGFYGYTF. CDR3 DNA sequence: TGTGCCACCAGCCAATCAGGGTTCTATGGCTACACCTTC.

The chain couples TRBV3-1 (or the pseudogene TRBV3-2) to TRBJ1-2, with D possibly TRBD1 on 6 matching bases. The germline V and J ends were trimmed by 3 bases and 8 bases, with 13 bases remaining between them. This CDR3 contains 13 residues. Germline V gene data show CDR1 as LGHDT and CDR2 as YNNKEL (reference sequence). The CDR3 DNA reads TGTGCCAGCAGCCAGGAACAGGGTGGCGGCTACACCTTC. Amino acids: CASSQEQGGGYTF.

The V gene is TRBV6-2 or TRBV6-3, the J gene TRBJ1-2; a possible D gene is TRBD1 (5 bases). This CDR3 comprises 15 residues. Germline loops: CDR1 MNHEY, CDR2 SVGEGT. The V end lost 4 bases, the J end lost 2 bases, and 14 bases lay between the germline ends. CDR3 amino acids: CASSSESRQNYGYTF. The CDR3 nucleotides read TGTGCCAGCAGTTCTGAATCGAGACAGAACTATGGCTACACCTTC.

V and J are TRBV5-8 and TRBJ1-2; tentative D call: TRBD1 (5 bases). The V gene lost 2 bases and the J gene lost 4 bases, with 12 bases spanning the gap. This CDR3 spans 14 amino acids. CDR1 SGHTS and CDR2 YDEGEE come from the germline V gene. For the CDR3, the DNA is TGTGCCAGCAGCTTTGGGCCTCAGGGCTATGGCTACACCTTC. Translating it yields CASSFGPQGYGYTF.